The 22 T cell receptor beta chains below were found in one sample sequenced in a study of blood T cell repertoires in COVID-19. Assay used: immunoSEQ multiplex PCR; TCRdb lists only in-frame clones, some missing. The table has fewer than 40,000 clones, 75% to 90% seen once. Input material: peripheral blood. The receptor source for this set is a man aged 60 to 69 with active COVID-19.

The V and J genes are TRBV11-2 and TRBJ2-7, with TRBD1 as a possible D gene (6 bases). V gave up 1 base and J gave up 0 bases, with 10 bases separating them. From germline, CDR1 is SGHAT and CDR2 FQNNGV. This CDR3 is built from 15 residues. The CDR3 spells CASSLAGQTSYEQYF. The CDR3 region has the DNA TGTGCCAGCAGCTTAGCTGGACAGACCTCCTACGAGCAGTACTTC. The whole variable domain, filled in from reference TRBV11-2 and TRBJ2-7, reads EAGVAQSPRYKIIEKRQSVAFWCNPISGHATLYWYQQILGQGPKLLIQFQNNGVVDDSQLPKDRFSAERLKGVDSTLKIQPAKLEDSAVYLCASSLAGQTSYEQYFGPGTRLTVT.

The V and J genes are TRBV3-1 (or the pseudogene TRBV3-2) and TRBJ2-1; 8 bases line up with TRBD2. CDR3 length: 16 residues. Germline V gene lookup returns CDR1 LGHDT and CDR2 YNNKEL (reference sequence). Trimming took 2 bases from V and 3 from J; bases not matched to a gene: 6. CDR3 in amino acids: CASSQSPAGDYNEQFF. The CDR3 DNA is TGTGCCAGCAGCCAAAGCCCAGCGGGAGACTACAATGAGCAGTTCTTC.

The chain carries TRBV10-2 and TRBJ2-1; 11 bases are shared with TRBD2. V was clipped by 1 base and J by 8 bases; unmatched bases: 4. Germline CDR1 WSHSY, CDR2 SAAADI. The CDR3 loop spans 15 amino acids. The CDR3 is CASSEYSGRADEQFF. Written as DNA, the CDR3 is TGCGCCAGCAGTGAGTATAGCGGGAGGGCCGATGAGCAGTTCTTC.

V is TRBV5-1 and J is TRBJ2-3; TRBD2 matches 9 bases. Germline V gene data show CDR1 as SGHRS and CDR2 as YFSETQ. The CDR3 contains 20 residues. The junction had 20 bases not matched to a gene; V was cut back by 4 bases and J by 2 bases. CDR3 in amino acids: CASSIVPSGAGSFFTDTQYF. Written as DNA, the CDR3 is TGCGCCAGCAGCATTGTCCCTAGCGGGGCTGGGTCCTTTTTCACAGATACGCAGTATTTT. Full variable domain (missing parts from reference TRBV5-1 and TRBJ2-3): KAGVTQTPRYLIKTRGQQVTLSCSPISGHRSVSWYQQTPGQGLQFLFEYFSETQRNKGNFPGRFSGRQFSNSRSEMNVSTLELGDSALYLCASSIVPSGAGSFFTDTQYFGPGTRLTVL.

The J gene is TRBJ2-6, the V gene TRBV19; no reliable D call. V was clipped by 7 bases and J by 0 bases, with 16 bases between them. The germline V gene encodes CDR1 LNHDA and CDR2 SQIVND (reference sequence). CDR3 size: 17 residues. The CDR3 loop reads CASTAPGSSSGANVLTF. DNA of the CDR3: TGTGCCAGTACCGCGCCCGGGTCCAGCTCTGGGGCCAACGTCCTGACTTTC.

This chain uses TRBV29-1 with TRBJ2-1, with D possibly TRBD2 on 6 matching bases. CDR1 SQVTM and CDR2 ANQGSEA come from the germline V gene. Trimming took off 4 bases at V and 11 bases at J, with 15 bases between the two ends. CDR3 length: 12 amino acids. The CDR3 sequence is CSVALTSFKQFF. In nucleotides, the CDR3 is TGCAGCGTTGCGCTTACTAGCTTTAAGCAGTTCTTC.

The rearrangement joins TRBV7-8 to TRBJ2-1, with TRBD1 matching over 7 bases. Germline V gene data show CDR1 as SGHVS and CDR2 as FQNEAQ. V was pared by 10 bases and J by 7 bases, with 37 bases of the junction left unmatched. The CDR3 sequence is 22 residues long. The CDR3 loop is CANQLLRPKGNLRDSPQNEQFF. In DNA, the CDR3 is TGTGCCAACCAGCTTCTAAGGCCGAAAGGGAACCTCCGGGACAGCCCTCAGAATGAGCAGTTCTTC.

The chain is built from TRBV27 and TRBJ1-3; the match to TRBD1 covers 10 bases. Germline V CDR1 and CDR2: MNHEY, SMNVEV (reference sequence). There are 16 residues in the CDR3. The ends lost 1 base at V and 9 bases at J; junction bases unmatched: 9. The CDR3, as DNA: TGTGCCAGCAGTTTATTCGCACCGGGACAGGGGCGCACCATATATTTT. It specifies CASSLFAPGQGRTIYF.

The J gene is TRBJ1-2, the V gene TRBV27; D may be TRBD1 (6 bases). The ends were cut back, 5 bases at V and 4 bases at J, with 14 bases in the middle. This CDR3 contains 14 residues. The germline V gene has CDR1 MNHEY and CDR2 SMNVEV (reference sequence). CDR3 in DNA: TGTGCCAGCAGTAGGGCAGGGGAGATCTATGGCTACACCTTC. Translation gives CASSRAGEIYGYTF.

V and J are TRBV7-2 and TRBJ2-5; TRBD2 might be the D (6 bases). Trimming left V 5 bases short and J 9 bases short, with 16 bases between. Germline V CDR1 and CDR2: SGHTA, FQGNSA. The CDR3 sequence is 13 residues long. CDR3 in amino acids: CASSASATVSQYF. The CDR3, as DNA: TGTGCCAGCAGCGCTAGCGCCACGGTTTCCCAGTACTTC. Using reference TRBV7-2 and TRBJ2-5 for the parts outside the CDR3, the full variable domain is GAGVSQSPSNKVTEKGKDVELRCDPISGHTALYWYRQSLGQGLEFLIYFQGNSAPDKSGLPSDRFSAERTGGSVSTLTIQRTQQEDSAVYLCASSASATVSQYFGPGTRLLVL.

This sequence joins TRBV19 and TRBJ2-7; TRBD1 matches at 7 bases. Trimming cost V 1 base and J 3 bases; bases outside gene matches: 9. The CDR3 has 16 amino acids. The germline CDR1 and CDR2 sequences are LNHDA and SQIVND (reference sequence). The CDR3 loop is CASSIARDSQLYEQYF. CDR3 coding DNA: TGTGCCAGTAGTATAGCTAGGGACAGCCAGCTCTACGAGCAGTACTTC.

This clone has a handful of counts. The genes are TRBV6-5 and TRBJ1-6; no clear D. CDR3 size: 15 residues. Germline CDR1 is MNHEY and CDR2 is SVGAGI. Between the trimmed V and J ends, which lost 6 bases and 7 bases, there was a span of 16 bases. This CDR3 reads CASSGSGVGNSPLHF. The CDR3 bases are TGTGCCAGCAGCGGTTCCGGGGTGGGAAATTCACCCCTCCACTTT.

The V gene is TRBV5-4, the J gene TRBJ2-7; perhaps TRBD2 as D (5 bases). V lost 7 bases to trimming and J lost 2 bases, with 19 bases between them. Germline CDR1 SGHNT, CDR2 YYREEE (reference sequence). The CDR3 runs 15 residues. The CDR3 nucleotides read TGTGCCAGCGCCTTTTTAGAGCGGATAACCTACGAGCAGTACTTC. Protein sequence: CASAFLERITYEQYF.

This chain connects TRBV7-9 to TRBJ1-3; TRBD1 might be the D (5 bases). In germline, CDR1 is SEHNR, CDR2 FQNEAQ (reference sequence). V lost 1 base and J lost 2, with 12 bases in between. The CDR3 extends over 16 amino acids. The CDR3 reads CASSLGPTGAGNTIYF. The CDR3 DNA reads as TGTGCCAGCAGCTTAGGACCGACGGGGGCTGGAAACACCATATATTTT.

The chain recombines TRBV16 with TRBJ2-1; 11 bases align to TRBD1. Germline V gives CDR1 KGHSY, CDR2 FQNENV. The CDR3 is 18 residues long. V gave up 0 bases and J gave up 0 bases; unmatched junction bases: 4. CDR3 in amino acids: CASSQSRGTGGSYNEQFF. The CDR3 nucleotides are TGTGCCAGCAGCCAATCGAGAGGGACAGGGGGCTCCTACAATGAGCAGTTCTTC.

The J gene is TRBJ2-7, the V gene TRBV30; D perhaps matches TRBD1 (5 bases). There are 14 residues in the CDR3. Trimming pared 4 bases from V and 4 bases from J, leaving 17 bases between. Germline CDR1 is GTSNPN and CDR2 is SVGIG (reference sequence). In DNA form, the CDR3 reads TGTGCCTGGACCCGTGGCAGGGTGGGATACGAGCAGTACTTC. It specifies CAWTRGRVGYEQYF.

The table lists this clone with a count of one. The genes are TRBV4-1 and TRBJ2-2; D uncertain. This CDR3 contains 15 residues. Trimming stripped 0 bases from V and 6 bases from J, with 11 bases between. Germline CDR1 MGHRA, CDR2 YSYEKL. The CDR3 reads CASSQDRWRPGELFF. Here the CDR3 DNA reads TGCGCCAGCAGCCAAGATCGATGGAGACCCGGGGAGCTGTTTTTT.

V and J are TRBV4-1 and TRBJ2-3; 13 bases agree with TRBD2. Germline CDR1 is MGHRA and CDR2 is YSYEKL. The CDR3 sequence is 17 residues long. The junction had 10 bases not matched to a gene; V was cut back by 5 bases and J by 5 bases. This chain's CDR3 is CASSLRTSGSPIDTQYF. DNA of the CDR3: TGCGCCAGCAGCTTGCGGACTAGCGGGAGTCCGATAGATACGCAGTATTTT.

This clone was detected a few times. The DNA is omitted, as the CDR3 cannot be located on it reliably, and the CDR3 follows TCRdb's listing. The chain links TRBV5-1 to TRBJ2-3; the DNA was not used to check the table's D call, TRBD1. Germline V gives CDR1 SGHRS, CDR2 YFSETQ. The CDR3 region is 15 residues in length, termini included. The CDR3 loop reads CASILEQGVSDTQYF.

The chain links TRBV28 to TRBJ2-7; D might be TRBD1 (5 bases). The CDR3 has 14 residues. Per germline, CDR1 MDHEN and CDR2 SYDVKM. The V end was cut by 5 bases, the J end by 0 bases, with 11 bases between. The DNA for the CDR3 is TGTGCCAGCAGTGCCTACAGGAGCTCCTACGAGCAGTACTTC. Amino acids: CASSAYRSSYEQYF.

The V gene is TRBV6-1, the J gene TRBJ2-3; D perhaps matches TRBD2 (6 bases). The germline V gene encodes CDR1 MNHNS and CDR2 SASEGT. The V end was cut by 3 bases, the J end by 3 bases, with 13 bases between. The CDR3 sequence is 15 residues long. The CDR3 region is CASSETAGSTDTQYF. CDR3 nucleotide sequence: TGTGCCAGCAGTGAGACGGCGGGGAGTACAGATACGCAGTATTTT.

V and J are TRBV4-1 and TRBJ1-2; D is perhaps TRBD1 (5 bases). The CDR3 covers 15 residues. Germline lookup yields CDR1 MGHRA and CDR2 YSYEKL. V lost 1 base and J 4 bases, leaving 13 bases between the germline ends. CDR3 sequence reads: CASSQGAGRVYGYTF. The CDR3, as DNA: TGCGCCAGCAGCCAAGGGGCAGGGCGCGTCTATGGCTACACCTTC.